This TCR beta chain was captured by sequencing in a study of T cell responses to AZD1222 COVID-19 vaccine. Broader study findings: Repertoires were sampled only after the peak T cell response. Baseline seropositivity characterized only a handful of AZD1222 recipients. Females outnumbered males among donors, who were mostly white British; clonal diversity was possibly underestimated.

To note about this clone: The antigen is undetermined.

Profiling relied on immunoSEQ multiplex PCR, and the TCRdb table lists in-frame clones only, not all of them. The sample consists of 130,000 to 150,000 clones, approximately 91% of them appearing once. V was cut by 1 base and J by 3 bases, with 9 bases left in between. The CDR3 is 14 residues long. Germline V gene data show CDR1 as SGHKS and CDR2 as YYEKEE (reference sequence). The sample in question was peripheral blood, obtained 28 days after the second dose of the MenACWY control vaccine. The chain has TRBV5-5 and TRBJ2-3; D unresolved. This receptor was taken from an adult who received the MenACWY meningococcal vaccine as a control. CDR3 DNA sequence: TGTGCCAGCAGCTTGTTAGGTAGGACAGATACGCAGTATTTT. The encoded protein is CASSLLGRTDTQYF.